This T cell receptor (beta chain) was observed in a study of cytotoxic CD8 clonotypes in ibrutinib-treated CLL (dated by TCRdb to the early 2020s). Describing the broader study: The cohort had ten to twelve relapsed/refractory and about 15 treatment-naive patients; some 17 were IGHV unmutated. Partial responses were observed in about 25 patients and complete responses in 2; after a median follow-up of around 64 months, remission was maintained in some 14 patients and progression was observed in approximately 12. Response samples were obtained after a median of around eleven months of treatment, with a range of roughly 6 to 36 months. Samples averaged approximately 240,000 productive templates and more than 85,000 productive rearrangements. Longitudinal samples were available for about 30% of the roughly 86 trial participants. Cryopreserved peripheral blood mononuclear cells were obtained prior to treatment, at the time of response, and at either disease progression or sustained remission. Patients were still on ibrutinib when every remission and progressive disease sample was collected. The paper as a whole reports these results and caveats: At baseline, clonality was higher than in age-matched healthy donors and showed a strong correlation with circulating CD8+ T-cell counts. Clonality rose at ibrutinib response, remained stable during sustained remission, and dropped back toward baseline at progression. Lymph node repertoires were not examined, and the timing of sampling was not matched between patients in sustained remission and those whose disease progressed. Public clonotypes were found to be uncommon and were observed to contract or remain stable during treatment; the increase in clonality was shown to reflect expansion of private clonotypes at ibrutinib response.

V and J lose 5 bases and 4 bases, and a span of 10 bases separates them. The CDR3 goes from the cysteine to the phenylalanine over 13 residues. Solely the CDR3 DNA is kept, with 39 bases framed from the first base. From the germline V gene, CDR1 is SGHTA and CDR2 is FQGTGA. Taken with the paper, the label for time point translates to: roughly 2 years on ibrutinib. For TCR beta library preparation, around 2.2 micrograms of genomic DNA was extracted from cryopreserved PBMCs. Longitudinal blood samples from CLL patients receiving ibrutinib monotherapy were subjected to high-throughput TCR beta sequencing. The patients took part in an open-label, single-center phase 2 trial of ibrutinib monotherapy. The goal of deep resolution MiSeq sequencing was a depth between 1 in 1 million and 1 in 200,000 T cells, and coverage averaged 10x per clonotype. The immunoSEQ hsTCRB Kit was used to generate the TCR beta libraries. From the authors' description of their analysis: The data were analyzed with ImmunoSEQ Analyzer and ImmunoSEQ Data Assistant, and V, D and J gene assignments followed IMGT definitions. Clonality was computed as one minus normalized Shannon entropy of productive rearrangement frequencies, ranging from 0 to 1. Only overrepresented clonotypes making up at least 0.05% of the repertoire of each patient were included in the public clonotype analysis. About a dozen age-matched healthy donor repertoires from immuneACCESS served as clonality controls. TCRdb took over this immuneACCESS table, retaining in-frame rearrangements with V and J assigned. Such tables are incomplete; in checked studies, under half of the missing clones stem from an unresolved V gene, and the remainder is unexplained. The D gene and trimming were derived from the DNA, and the V and J assignments and clone size from that table. The sample records 150,000 or so clones, roughly 76% of which are singletons. The ten largest clones add up to just over 5% of the sample.

About this clone: It lacks a known antigen. No much larger clone exists at a distance of one base, and base qualities are not known.

Here the chain combines TRBV7-3 and TRBJ2-3; the D gene is not confidently resolved. Source: PBMCs, taken after 24 months of ibrutinib treatment. The receptor's source is a human donor with chronic lymphocytic leukemia. The DNA sequence is given as TGTGCCAGCAGCCGCGACCGGCCAGATACGCAGTATTTT. This codes for CASSRDRPDTQYF.